This entry lists 23 T cell receptor beta chains sequenced from one sample in a study of T-cell reconstitution after alpha-beta-depleted transplantation in children. TCRbeta library preparation incorporated unique molecular identifiers. TCRdb ran MiXCR on the PCR reads and lists one entry per CDR3 protein. The profile shows thousands of distinct CDR3 sequences, roughly a fifth of them singletons. Material: PBMCs, mostly from graft donor cells, obtained 180 days after TCRalphabeta/CD19-depleted stem cell transplant. The receptor set was obtained from a male patient aged 2 to 10 who had a stem cell transplant for acute lymphoblastic leukemia, so the T cells may come from the graft donor.

This clonotype is labeled as medium-sized (0.01 to 0.1%). The chain recombines TRBV12-3 or TRBV12-4 with TRBJ2-7; 10 bases line up with TRBD2. The CDR3 is made up of 14 amino acids. Trimming at V came to 5 bases and at J to 2 bases, leaving 3 bases not matched to a gene. CDR3 residues: CASSQAGGPYEQYF. CDR3 nucleotides: TGTGCCAGCAGTCAAGCGGGAGGGCCCTACGAGCAGTACTTC.

This clonotype was detected many times. The V gene is TRBV7-9, the J gene TRBJ1-5; maybe TRBD1 (5 bases). This CDR3 has 13 residues. The V end lost 1 base, the J end lost 9 bases, and 10 bases lay between the germline ends. Germline V gives CDR1 SEHNR, CDR2 FQNEAQ (reference sequence). CDR3 sequence (DNA): TGTGCCAGCAGCTTAGGCAGGGCTGGGCCCCAGCATTTT. Translating gives CASSLGRAGPQHF.

This clonotype has at least ten counts. The chain is built from TRBV7-9 and TRBJ1-4; D perhaps matches TRBD1 (6 bases). The V gene's germline CDR1 is SEHNR and CDR2 FQNEAQ (reference sequence). With 5 bases removed from V and 1 base from J, the gap between germline ends came to 11 bases. CDR3 length: 15 amino acids. CDR3 sequence reads: CASSPDSGTNEKLFF. The CDR3 DNA follows: TGTGCCAGCAGCCCGGACAGTGGAACTAATGAAAAACTGTTTTTT.

At least ten counts were recorded for this clonotype. The chain has TRBV12-3 or TRBV12-4 and TRBJ1-2; the match to TRBD1 covers 10 bases. The CDR3 loop spans 14 amino acids. The V gene end was trimmed by 6 bases and the J gene end by 5 bases; junction bases not matched to a gene: 6. CDR3 protein: CASSRDRGGYGYTF. The CDR3 DNA is TGTGCCAGCAGCCGGGACAGGGGTGGATATGGCTACACCTTC.

At least ten counts were recorded for this clonotype. The genes are TRBV11-3 and TRBJ2-7; a possible D gene is TRBD1 (6 bases). Germline-derived CDR1 and CDR2 are SGHNT and YENEEA. V was cut by 4 bases and J by 4 bases, with 14 bases left in between. This CDR3 contains 14 residues. Here the CDR3 reads CASSSPGTHYEQYF. For the CDR3, the DNA is TGTGCCAGCAGCTCCCCCGGGACACATTACGAGCAGTACTTC.

This clonotype occurred many times. The chain joins TRBV7-2 to TRBJ2-3; 9 bases agree with TRBD1. There are 16 residues in the CDR3. Trimming removed 3 bases from V and 2 bases from J; junction bases left unmatched: 6. CDR1 is SGHTA, CDR2 FQGNSA, per germline. The CDR3 is CASSFGTGFVTDTQYF. CDR3 DNA sequence: TGTGCCAGCAGCTTCGGGACAGGGTTCGTCACAGATACGCAGTATTTT.

Turning to this clonotype: Given a much more abundant clone one base away, this may be a read error. This chain joins TRBV20-1 and TRBJ1-2; D is ambiguous. The V gene's germline CDR1 is DFQATT and CDR2 SNEGSKA (reference sequence). There are 13 residues in the CDR3. The CDR3 nucleotides read TGCAGTGCTACCGGGCCAGGATCCTATGGCTACCCCTTC. The encoded protein is CSATGPGSYGYPF.

This clonotype occurred many times. The V gene is TRBV11-2, the J gene TRBJ1-4; D perhaps matches TRBD1 (6 bases). The CDR3 contains 17 residues. Trimming shortened V by 2 bases and J by 3 bases, and 16 bases separated the two germline ends. Germline loops: CDR1 SGHAT, CDR2 FQNNGV. CDR3 in DNA: TGTGCCAGCAGCTTAACCCCCCAGGGGCTCGCTAATGAAAAACTGTTTTTT. It translates to CASSLTPQGLANEKLFF.

This clonotype is medium-sized by share. The chain uses TRBV6-6 and TRBJ2-3; D gene unclear. The CDR3 totals 17 residues. V dropped 5 bases and J dropped 1 base, with 19 bases sitting between them. The germline V gene encodes CDR1 MNHNY and CDR2 SVGAGI (reference sequence). CDR3 residues: CASSPNWARRGTDTQYF. CDR3 nucleotides: TGTGCCAGCAGTCCCAACTGGGCGAGAAGGGGCACAGATACGCAGTATTTT.

The table lists this clonotype with many counts. The chain links TRBV2 to TRBJ1-4; D remains unclear. This CDR3 spans 15 amino acids. Germline CDR1 reads SNHLY; CDR2 reads FYNNEI. The V gene lost 8 bases and the J gene lost 8 bases, with 21 bases spanning the gap. CDR3 sequence: CASGRRASKEEKLFF. In DNA form, the CDR3 reads TGTGCCAGCGGACGTAGGGCCTCAAAGGAGGAAAAACTGTTTTTT.

This clonotype has ten or more counts. This chain connects TRBV12-3 or TRBV12-4 to TRBJ1-3; D remains ambiguous. The CDR3 has 12 amino acids. Deletions cut 6 bases from V and 9 bases from J, with 12 bases between. CDR3 residues: CASSRGRITIYF. DNA for the CDR3: TGTGCCAGCAGCCGCGGACGGATCACCATATATTTT.

This clonotype was counted many times. This chain joins TRBV20-1 and TRBJ2-7; D possibly matches TRBD1 or TRBD2 (5 bases each). Germline lookup yields CDR1 DFQATT and CDR2 SNEGSKA (reference sequence). Trimming cost V 3 bases and J 2 bases, with 14 bases left between them. The CDR3 has 14 amino acids. The CDR3 is CSARGERGPYEQYF. CDR3 in DNA: TGCAGTGCTAGGGGGGAAAGGGGTCCCTACGAGCAGTACTTC.

In this sample, this clonotype turned up a few times. The rearrangement joins TRBV11-3 to TRBJ2-3; 7 nucleotides line up with TRBD1. CDR3 length equals 15 residues. Per the germline V gene, CDR1 is SGHNT and CDR2 is YENEEA. V was clipped by 2 bases and J by 6 bases; unmatched bases: 8. The CDR3 coding sequence is TGTGCCAGCAGCTTACAAGGGGACAGCGCTGATACGCAGTATTTT. It encodes CASSLQGDSADTQYF.

This clonotype was recorded at least ten times. The chain has TRBV2 and TRBJ2-7, with a weak D call TRBD2 (5 bases). The V gene lost 7 bases and the J gene lost 3 bases, with 13 bases spanning the gap. CDR3 size: 13 residues. CDR1 is SNHLY and CDR2 is FYNNEI in the germline V gene. This CDR3 is CASTEGLNYEQYF. CDR3 DNA: TGTGCCAGCACCGAGGGTCTGAACTACGAGCAGTACTTC.

This clonotype was counted ten times or more. The chain employs TRBV29-1 and TRBJ2-1; TRBD2 agrees at 11 bases. This CDR3 is built from 15 residues. The V and J ends lost 7 bases and 3 bases, in that order; junction bases with no gene match: 8. Germline assignment: CDR1 SQVTM and CDR2 ANQGSEA. Here the CDR3 DNA reads TGCAGCGCCCGGCCGGGACTAGCGGTCTACAATGAGCAGTTCTTC. It yields the protein CSARPGLAVYNEQFF.

This clonotype occurred many times. The V gene is TRBV21-1, the J gene TRBJ2-1; the table calls TRBD2, which could not be checked here. TRBV21-1 counts as a pseudogene. The CDR3 has 18 amino acids. CDR3 sequence (DNA): TGTGCCAGCAGCAAAAAGGAGCGGACTAGCGGGAGGGCGTATGAGCAGTTCTTC. Its protein is CASSKKERTSGRAYEQFF.

This clonotype is judged large. This chain connects TRBV12-3 or TRBV12-4 to TRBJ2-2; D is possibly TRBD1 (6 bases). The CDR3 has 16 residues. V was cut by 1 base and J by 6 bases, with 15 bases left in between. The CDR3 here is CASSLGPQGMAGELFF. The CDR3 DNA sequence: TGTGCCAGCAGTTTAGGGCCCCAGGGGATGGCCGGGGAGCTGTTTTTT.

At least ten counts were recorded for this clonotype. This rearrangement joins TRBV7-9 to TRBJ1-1; D is possibly TRBD1 (6 bases). The ends were cut back, 5 bases at V and 3 bases at J, with 16 bases in the middle. The CDR3 loop spans 15 amino acids. CDR1 and CDR2 (germline): SEHNR, FQNEAQ (reference sequence). CDR3 nucleotide sequence: TGTGCCAGCAGCAAAATGAGGGGGTGGTACACTGAAGCTTTCTTT. Translating gives CASSKMRGWYTEAFF.

This chain connects TRBV5-1 to TRBJ1-1; D is unresolved. V was cut by 0 bases and J by 0 bases, with 3 bases left in between. Germline CDR1 SGHRS, CDR2 YFSETQ. The CDR3 sequence is 13 residues long. CDR3 region: CASSLVLNTEAFF. The CDR3 DNA reads TGCGCCAGCAGCTTGGTTCTGAACACTGAAGCTTTCTTT.

In its sample, this clonotype is large (0.1 to 1%). This chain links TRBV29-1 with TRBJ2-2; D may be TRBD2 (5 bases). The CDR3 is 14 amino acids. V was shortened by 1 base and J by 4 bases, with 10 bases between the two germline ends. Germline V gene data show CDR1 as SQVTM and CDR2 as ANQGSEA. The CDR3 reads CSVEGGQRTGELFF. The CDR3 DNA is TGCAGCGTTGAAGGCGGGCAGCGCACCGGGGAGCTGTTTTTT.

This clonotype was counted ten times or more. The gene calls are TRBV10-3 and TRBJ2-7; a possible D gene is TRBD2 (6 bases). This CDR3 has 13 amino acids. V was cut by 3 bases and J by 2 bases, with 8 bases left in between. Germline V lookup: CDR1 ENHRY, CDR2 SYGVKD. CDR3 loop: CAISDGGAYEQYF. CDR3 bases: TGTGCCATCAGTGATGGCGGGGCCTACGAGCAGTACTTC.

This chain's CDR3 is CASSFARDSPLHF. The DNA of the CDR3 is TGTGCCAGCAGCTTCGCGCGGGATTCACCCCTCCACTTT. The chain links TRBV7-2 to TRBJ1-6; D remains ambiguous. The V end lost 3 bases, the J end lost 8 bases, and 8 bases lay between the germline ends. Germline V CDR1 and CDR2: SGHTA, FQGNSA. The length of the CDR3 is 13 residues.

This chain uses TRBV28 with TRBJ2-3; D possibly corresponds to TRBD2 (5 bases). The length of the CDR3 is 13 residues. Germline CDR1 and CDR2: MDHEN and SYDVKM. The V end was cut by 2 bases, the J end by 7 bases, with 10 bases between. CDR3 protein: CASSLNGVNTQYF. CDR3 coding DNA: TGTGCCAGCAGTTTAAACGGGGTAAATACGCAGTATTTT.